The entry below gives a single TCR beta chain sequence along with its context. Its antigen is not identified. With 60 Vbeta and 13 Jbeta primers, the PCR was carried out. The assay was immunoSEQ multiplex PCR, and TCRdb's table has in-frame clones only and misses some. This repertoire shows roughly 120,000 clones, less than 80% found once; its top ten account for approximately 10%. This CDR3 spans 18 amino acids. Trimming stripped 5 bases from V and 1 base from J, with 18 bases between. Per germline, CDR1 KGHSH and CDR2 LQKENI. This entry comes from a study of cytomegalovirus exposure and HLA in healthy donors. General study findings and limits: The authors assumed roughly uniform sequencing depth across donors for presence/absence analyses. The classifier reportedly diagnosed cytomegalovirus status with high sensitivity and specificity.

Healthy donors of bone marrow made up the group. The rearrangement links TRBV18 to TRBJ2-6, with a possible D match to TRBD2 (5 bases). The sequenced sample consisted of PBMCs. This TCR was recovered from a woman aged 45 to 65 in good health and CMV-seropositive. The CDR3 loop is CASSWETVIGSGANVLTF. CDR3 DNA sequence: TGTGCCAGCTCATGGGAGACGGTAATAGGGTCTGGGGCCAACGTCCTGACTTTC.